The rows below give T cell receptor beta chains drawn from one sample of a study of sequential checkpoint blockade in melanoma. Assay used: immunoSEQ multiplex PCR; TCRdb lists only in-frame clones, some missing. Of approximately 11,000 clones listed, 28% are singletons. Specimen: tumor tissue (inferred from file names), collected from a patient given nivolumab and ipilimumab in sequence. The receptors here all came from a human donor with melanoma. Each CDR3 is given with its conserved first and last residue. The D gene is left open where the match is weak. Some rows mark clone size as missing; the rest say once, few, many or name a class of expanded clone.

d_gene: .; v_gene: TRBV7-6; abundance: .; j_gene: TRBJ2-1; CDR3aa: CASSLGRGERNEQFF; CDR3nt: TGTGCCAGCAGCTTAGGTAGGGGGGAGAGGAATGAGCAGTTCTTC
d_gene: .; v_gene: TRBV6-8; abundance: few; j_gene: TRBJ2-5; CDR3aa: CASLGSQETQYF; CDR3nt: TGTGCCAGCCTCGGGTCCCAAGAGACCCAGTACTTC
d_gene: TRBD1; v_gene: TRBV5-1; abundance: .; j_gene: TRBJ2-3; CDR3aa: CASSRWTGASTDTQYF; CDR3nt: TGCGCCAGCAGCCGATGGACAGGAGCTAGCACAGATACGCAGTATTTT
d_gene: TRBD1; v_gene: TRBV11-3; abundance: .; j_gene: TRBJ2-1; CDR3aa: CASSSRGLSYNEQFF; CDR3nt: TGTGCCAGCAGCTCCAGGGGGCTCTCCTACAATGAGCAGTTCTTC
d_gene: .; v_gene: TRBV9; abundance: .; j_gene: TRBJ2-1; CDR3aa: CASSAGSGSPYNEQFF; CDR3nt: TGTGCCAGCAGCGCAGGATCAGGCAGCCCCTACAATGAGCAGTTCTTC
d_gene: .; v_gene: TRBV11-3; abundance: many; j_gene: TRBJ1-1; CDR3aa: CASTLQGLNTEAFF; CDR3nt: TGTGCCAGCACCCTACAGGGATTGAACACTGAAGCTTTCTTT
d_gene: .; v_gene: TRBV6-8; abundance: .; j_gene: TRBJ1-6; CDR3aa: CASSGTTGSYGSPLHF; CDR3nt: TGTGCCAGCAGTGGAACTACAGGGAGTTATGGATCACCCCTCCACTTT
d_gene: .; v_gene: TRBV9; abundance: .; j_gene: TRBJ2-5; CDR3aa: CASSVVGGRQETQYF; CDR3nt: TGTGCCAGCAGCGTAGTGGGAGGACGCCAAGAGACCCAGTACTTC
d_gene: .; v_gene: TRBV30; abundance: .; j_gene: TRBJ1-1; CDR3aa: CAWSEDRGNTEAFF; CDR3nt: TGTGCCTGGAGTGAGGACAGAGGAAACACTGAAGCTTTCTTT
d_gene: .; v_gene: TRBV11-3; abundance: .; j_gene: TRBJ1-6; CDR3aa: CASSLDRHFYNSPLHF; CDR3nt: TGTGCCAGCAGCTTAGATAGACATTTCTATAATTCACCCCTCCACTTT
d_gene: .; v_gene: TRBV9; abundance: few; j_gene: TRBJ1-1; CDR3aa: CASSVGSENTEAFF; CDR3nt: TGTGCCAGCAGCGTAGGTTCGGAGAACACTGAAGCTTTCTTT
d_gene: .; v_gene: TRBV29-1; abundance: .; j_gene: TRBJ1-1; CDR3aa: CSVVWGEGTEAFF; CDR3nt: TGCAGCGTTGTTTGGGGAGAAGGCACTGAAGCTTTCTTT
d_gene: .; v_gene: TRBV9; abundance: .; j_gene: TRBJ1-6; CDR3aa: CASSGRAEGSPLHF; CDR3nt: TGTGCCAGCAGCGGACGGGCCGAGGGATCACCCCTCCACTTT
d_gene: TRBD1; v_gene: TRBV5-1; abundance: .; j_gene: TRBJ1-3; CDR3aa: CASSPRQGGNTIYF; CDR3nt: TGCGCCAGCAGCCCTCGACAGGGGGGAAACACCATATATTTT
d_gene: .; v_gene: TRBV11-3; abundance: few; j_gene: TRBJ1-3; CDR3aa: CASSLIPGLAHGNTIYF; CDR3nt: TGTGCCAGCAGCTTAATACCCGGCCTAGCCCATGGAAACACCATATATTTT
d_gene: .; v_gene: TRBV6-8; abundance: few; j_gene: TRBJ1-2; CDR3aa: CASKEQGPYGYTF; CDR3nt: TGTGCCAGCAAGGAACAGGGCCCTTATGGCTACACCTTC
d_gene: .; v_gene: TRBV1; abundance: few; j_gene: TRBJ2-4; CDR3aa: CASSQYKQGEGGNIQYF; CDR3nt: TGCGCCAGCAGCCAATACAAACAGGGAGAAGGGGGTAACATTCAGTACTTC
d_gene: .; v_gene: TRBV14; abundance: .; j_gene: TRBJ2-6; CDR3aa: CASSPGPSSGANVLTF; CDR3nt: TGTGCCAGCAGCCCCGGGCCGAGCTCTGGGGCCAACGTCCTGACTTTC
d_gene: .; v_gene: TRBV19; abundance: .; j_gene: TRBJ2-5; CDR3aa: CASRGPLAAETQYF; CDR3nt: TGTGCCAGTAGAGGGCCCCTAGCAGCAGAGACCCAGTACTTC
d_gene: .; v_gene: TRBV30; abundance: few; j_gene: TRBJ2-2; CDR3aa: CAWSVLGVGELFF; CDR3nt: TGTGCCTGGAGTGTACTGGGGGTCGGGGAGCTGTTTTTT
d_gene: TRBD2; v_gene: TRBV9; abundance: .; j_gene: TRBJ2-3; CDR3aa: CASSLSRGSTDTQYF; CDR3nt: TGTGCCAGCAGCCTCTCGCGGGGGAGCACAGATACGCAGTATTTT
d_gene: .; v_gene: TRBV18; abundance: .; j_gene: TRBJ1-4; CDR3aa: CASSPPERAEKLFF; CDR3nt: TGTGCCAGCTCACCCCCGGAAAGAGCGGAAAAACTGTTTTTT
d_gene: .; v_gene: TRBV11-3; abundance: .; j_gene: TRBJ1-1; CDR3aa: CASSLAGPNTEAFF; CDR3nt: TGTGCCAGCAGCTTGGCAGGTCCCAACACTGAAGCTTTCTTT
d_gene: TRBD2; v_gene: TRBV5-1; abundance: .; j_gene: TRBJ2-3; CDR3aa: CASSSWTSGSTDTQYF; CDR3nt: TGCGCCAGCAGCTCGTGGACTAGCGGAAGCACAGATACGCAGTATTTT
d_gene: .; v_gene: TRBV25-1; abundance: .; j_gene: TRBJ1-6; CDR3aa: CASSKTVSSYNSPLHF; CDR3nt: TGTGCCAGCAGTAAAACAGTTAGCTCCTATAATTCACCCCTCCACTTT
d_gene: .; v_gene: TRBV6-7; abundance: .; j_gene: TRBJ1-5; CDR3aa: CASSYSGVTNQPQHF; CDR3nt: TGTGCCAGCAGTTACTCGGGGGTAACGAATCAGCCCCAGCATTTT
d_gene: TRBD2; v_gene: TRBV30; abundance: few; j_gene: TRBJ2-2; CDR3aa: CAWSGLAGVGGELFF; CDR3nt: TGTGCCTGGAGTGGACTAGCGGGAGTGGGCGGGGAGCTGTTTTTT
d_gene: .; v_gene: TRBV19; abundance: .; j_gene: TRBJ1-2; CDR3aa: CASSILGPRDYTF; CDR3nt: TGTGCCAGTAGTATATTGGGACCACGGGACTACACCTTC
d_gene: .; v_gene: TRBV11-3; abundance: .; j_gene: TRBJ1-4; CDR3aa: CASSFTETNEKLFF; CDR3nt: TGTGCCAGCAGCTTTACGGAAACTAATGAAAAACTGTTTTTT
d_gene: .; v_gene: TRBV1; abundance: .; j_gene: TRBJ1-4; CDR3aa: CASSQDRSEKLFF; CDR3nt: TGCGCCAGCAGCCAAGATCGTTCCGAAAAACTGTTTTTT
d_gene: .; v_gene: TRBV6-8; abundance: .; j_gene: TRBJ1-5; CDR3aa: CASSWGGGNQPQHF; CDR3nt: TGTGCCAGCAGTTGGGGAGGGGGCAATCAGCCCCAGCATTTT
d_gene: .; v_gene: TRBV15; abundance: few; j_gene: TRBJ1-3; CDR3aa: CATSRSGTGNTIYF; CDR3nt: TGTGCCACCAGCAGATCCGGGACTGGAAACACCATATATTTT
d_gene: .; v_gene: TRBV11-3; abundance: many; j_gene: TRBJ2-5; CDR3aa: CASSLTQLQETQYF; CDR3nt: TGTGCCAGCAGCTTGACACAGCTCCAAGAGACCCAGTACTTC
d_gene: .; v_gene: TRBV15; abundance: .; j_gene: TRBJ2-1; CDR3aa: CATGRDFSYNEQFF; CDR3nt: TGTGCCACCGGCAGGGATTTCTCCTACAATGAGCAGTTCTTC
d_gene: .; v_gene: TRBV5-1; abundance: .; j_gene: TRBJ2-7; CDR3aa: CASSLAGSLNPYEQYF; CDR3nt: TGCGCCAGCAGCTTGGCAGGGAGCTTAAATCCCTACGAGCAGTACTTC
d_gene: .; v_gene: TRBV6-8; abundance: few; j_gene: TRBJ2-5; CDR3aa: CASSYAQVVEETQYF; CDR3nt: TGTGCCAGCAGTTACGCACAGGTGGTAGAAGAGACCCAGTACTTC
d_gene: .; v_gene: TRBV29-1; abundance: few; j_gene: TRBJ1-4; CDR3aa: CSVGDEGLTNEKLFF; CDR3nt: TGCAGCGTTGGCGACGAGGGATTGACTAATGAAAAACTGTTTTTT
d_gene: .; v_gene: TRBV9; abundance: few; j_gene: TRBJ1-2; CDR3aa: CASSPGQTNYGYTF; CDR3nt: TGTGCCAGCAGCCCGGGACAAACTAACTATGGCTACACCTTC
d_gene: TRBD1; v_gene: TRBV14; abundance: .; j_gene: TRBJ2-7; CDR3aa: CASSQGRDRGIYEQYF; CDR3nt: TGTGCCAGCAGCCAAGGCCGGGACAGGGGTATCTACGAGCAGTACTTC
d_gene: TRBD2; v_gene: TRBV10-2; abundance: few; j_gene: TRBJ2-3; CDR3aa: CASSEVGGWHSDTQYF; CDR3nt: TGCGCCAGCTCCGAGGTGGGGGGGTGGCATTCAGATACGCAGTATTTT
d_gene: .; v_gene: TRBV4-1; abundance: few; j_gene: TRBJ1-5; CDR3aa: CASSQDRYSNQPQHF; CDR3nt: TGCGCCAGCAGCCAAGATCGTTATAGCAATCAGCCCCAGCATTTT
d_gene: .; v_gene: TRBV6-8; abundance: few; j_gene: TRBJ2-7; CDR3aa: CASSYTATSYEQYF; CDR3nt: TGTGCCAGCAGTTACACCGCTACCTCCTACGAGCAGTACTTC
d_gene: TRBD1; v_gene: TRBV5-1; abundance: .; j_gene: TRBJ2-7; CDR3aa: CASSLLVQGGRSEQYF; CDR3nt: TGCGCCAGCAGCTTGTTGGTCCAAGGGGGCCGGAGTGAGCAGTACTTC
d_gene: .; v_gene: TRBV29-1; abundance: .; j_gene: TRBJ1-2; CDR3aa: CSVEGLGYGYTF; CDR3nt: TGCAGCGTTGAGGGACTGGGATATGGCTACACCTTC
d_gene: TRBD1; v_gene: TRBV12-5; abundance: .; j_gene: TRBJ2-7; CDR3aa: CASGLPGQAPYEQYF; CDR3nt: TGTGCTAGTGGTTTGCCGGGACAGGCTCCCTACGAGCAGTACTTC
d_gene: .; v_gene: TRBV5-1; abundance: .; j_gene: TRBJ1-4; CDR3aa: CASSLVATNEKLFF; CDR3nt: TGCGCCAGCAGCTTGGTCGCAACTAATGAAAAACTGTTTTTT
d_gene: TRBD2; v_gene: TRBV19; abundance: .; j_gene: TRBJ2-1; CDR3aa: CASSIGLAGYNEQFF; CDR3nt: TGTGCCAGTAGTATCGGACTAGCGGGATACAATGAGCAGTTCTTC
d_gene: TRBD2; v_gene: TRBV6-8; abundance: few; j_gene: TRBJ2-1; CDR3aa: CASTQWLGGYNEQFF; CDR3nt: TGTGCCAGCACCCAGTGGCTGGGGGGGTACAATGAGCAGTTCTTC
d_gene: .; v_gene: TRBV30; abundance: .; j_gene: TRBJ1-4; CDR3aa: CASHHNEKLFF; CDR3nt: TGTGCCTCCCATCATAATGAAAAACTGTTTTTT
d_gene: TRBD1; v_gene: TRBV11-3; abundance: many; j_gene: TRBJ2-7; CDR3aa: CASSGGQGAYSTYEQYF; CDR3nt: TGTGCCAGCAGCGGGGGACAGGGGGCGTATAGCACCTACGAGCAGTACTTC
d_gene: .; v_gene: TRBV6-8; abundance: many; j_gene: TRBJ1-5; CDR3aa: CASSYWADQPQHF; CDR3nt: TGTGCCAGCAGTTACTGGGCCGATCAGCCCCAGCATTTT
d_gene: .; v_gene: TRBV7-1; abundance: many; j_gene: TRBJ2-7; CDR3aa: CASSPTSGVEQYF; CDR3nt: TGTGCCAGCAGCCCGACTTCAGGGGTCGAGCAGTACTTC